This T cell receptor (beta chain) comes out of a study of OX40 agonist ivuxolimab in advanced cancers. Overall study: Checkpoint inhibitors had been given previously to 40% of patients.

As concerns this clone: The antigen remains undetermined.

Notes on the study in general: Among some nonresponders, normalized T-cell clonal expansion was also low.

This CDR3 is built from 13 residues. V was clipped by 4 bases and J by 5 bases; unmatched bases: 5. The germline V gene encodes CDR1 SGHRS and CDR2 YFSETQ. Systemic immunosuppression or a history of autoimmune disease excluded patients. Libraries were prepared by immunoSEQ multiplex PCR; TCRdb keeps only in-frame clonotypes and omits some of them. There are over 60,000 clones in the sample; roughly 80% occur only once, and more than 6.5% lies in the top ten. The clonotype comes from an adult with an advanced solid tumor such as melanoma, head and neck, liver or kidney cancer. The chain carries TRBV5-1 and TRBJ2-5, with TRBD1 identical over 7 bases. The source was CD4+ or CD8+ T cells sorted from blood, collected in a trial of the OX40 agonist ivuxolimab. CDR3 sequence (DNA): TGCGCCAGCAGCGCGACAGGGCAGGAGACCCAGTACTTC. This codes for CASSATGQETQYF.